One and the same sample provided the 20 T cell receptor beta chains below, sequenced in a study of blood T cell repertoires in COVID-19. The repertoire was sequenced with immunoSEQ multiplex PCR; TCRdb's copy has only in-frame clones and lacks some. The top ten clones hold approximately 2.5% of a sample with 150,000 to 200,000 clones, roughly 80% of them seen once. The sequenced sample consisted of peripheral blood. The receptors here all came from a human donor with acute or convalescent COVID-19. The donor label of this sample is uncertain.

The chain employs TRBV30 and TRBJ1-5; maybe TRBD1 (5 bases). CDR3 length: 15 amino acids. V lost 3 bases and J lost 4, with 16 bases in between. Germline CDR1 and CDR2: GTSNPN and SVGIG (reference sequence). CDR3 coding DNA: TGTGCCTGGAGCCTTCGACGGGGGTCTAATCAGCCCCAGCATTTT. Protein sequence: CAWSLRRGSNQPQHF.

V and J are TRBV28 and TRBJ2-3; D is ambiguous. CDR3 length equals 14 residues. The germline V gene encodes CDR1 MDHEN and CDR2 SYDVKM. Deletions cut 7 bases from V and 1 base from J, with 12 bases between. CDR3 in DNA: TGTGCCAGCATCTCACCCCCGGGCACAGATACGCAGTATTTT. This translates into CASISPPGTDTQYF. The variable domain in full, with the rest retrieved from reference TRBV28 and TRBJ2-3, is DVKVTQSSRYLVKRTGEKVFLECVQDMDHENMFWYRQDPGLGLRLIYFSYDVKMKEKGDIPEGYSVSREKKERFSLILESASTNQTSMYLCASISPPGTDTQYFGPGTRLTVL.

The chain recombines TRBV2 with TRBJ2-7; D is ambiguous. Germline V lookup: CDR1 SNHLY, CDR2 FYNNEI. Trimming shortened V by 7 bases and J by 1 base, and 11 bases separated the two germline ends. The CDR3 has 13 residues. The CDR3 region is CASNSPDSYEQYF. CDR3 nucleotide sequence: TGTGCCAGCAATTCTCCAGATTCCTACGAGCAGTACTTC.

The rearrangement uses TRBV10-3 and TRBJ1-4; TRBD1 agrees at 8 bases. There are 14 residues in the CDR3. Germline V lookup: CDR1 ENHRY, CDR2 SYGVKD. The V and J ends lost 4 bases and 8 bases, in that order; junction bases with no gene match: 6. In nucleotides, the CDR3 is TGTGCCATCAGTGCTCGGACAGGGAAAGAAAAACTGTTTTTT. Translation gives CAISARTGKEKLFF.

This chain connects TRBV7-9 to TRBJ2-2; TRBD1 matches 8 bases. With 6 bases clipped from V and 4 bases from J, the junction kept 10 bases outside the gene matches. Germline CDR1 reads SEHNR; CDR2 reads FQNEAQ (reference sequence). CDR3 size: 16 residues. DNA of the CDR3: TGTGCCAGCAGTAAAGTCACAGGGGGAGCCACCGGGGAGCTGTTTTTT. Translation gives CASSKVTGGATGELFF.

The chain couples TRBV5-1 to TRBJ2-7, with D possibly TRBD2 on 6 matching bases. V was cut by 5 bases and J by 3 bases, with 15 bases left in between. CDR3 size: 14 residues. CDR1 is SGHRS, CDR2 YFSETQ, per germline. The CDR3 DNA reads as TGCGCCAGCAGACTAGGAGGGAGAGACTACGAGCAGTACTTC. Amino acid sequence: CASRLGGRDYEQYF.

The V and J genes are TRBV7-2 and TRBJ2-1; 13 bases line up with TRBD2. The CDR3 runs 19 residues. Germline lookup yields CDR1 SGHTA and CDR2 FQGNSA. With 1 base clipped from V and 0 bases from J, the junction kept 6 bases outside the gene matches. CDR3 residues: CASSLGTSGRTSSYNEQFF. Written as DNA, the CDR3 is TGTGCCAGCAGCTTAGGGACTAGCGGGAGAACTAGCTCCTACAATGAGCAGTTCTTC.

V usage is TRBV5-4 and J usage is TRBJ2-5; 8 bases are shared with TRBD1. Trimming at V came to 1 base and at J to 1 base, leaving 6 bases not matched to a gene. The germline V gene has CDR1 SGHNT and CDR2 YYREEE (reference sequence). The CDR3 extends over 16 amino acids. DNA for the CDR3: TGTGCCAGCAGCTTGCTAAGGACAGGGTCCCAAGAGACCCAGTACTTC. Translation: CASSLLRTGSQETQYF. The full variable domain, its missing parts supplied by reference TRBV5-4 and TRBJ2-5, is ETGVTQSPTHLIKTRGQQVTLRCSSQSGHNTVSWYQQALGQGPQFIFQYYREEENGRGNFPPRFSGLQFPNYSSELNVNALELDDSALYLCASSLLRTGSQETQYFGPGTRLLVL.

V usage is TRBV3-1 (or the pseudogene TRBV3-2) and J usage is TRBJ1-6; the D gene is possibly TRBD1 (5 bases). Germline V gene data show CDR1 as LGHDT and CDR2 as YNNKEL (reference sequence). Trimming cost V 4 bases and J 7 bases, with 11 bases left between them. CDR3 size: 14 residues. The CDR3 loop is CASSLTSGNSPLHF. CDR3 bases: TGTGCCAGCAGCCTAACCTCAGGGAATTCACCCCTCCACTTT.

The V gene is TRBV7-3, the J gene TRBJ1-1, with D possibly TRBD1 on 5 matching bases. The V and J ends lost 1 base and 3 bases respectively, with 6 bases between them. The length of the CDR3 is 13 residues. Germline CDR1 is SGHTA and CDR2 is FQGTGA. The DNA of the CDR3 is TGTGCCAGCAGCTTAAAAGGGGACACTGAAGCTTTCTTT. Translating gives CASSLKGDTEAFF.

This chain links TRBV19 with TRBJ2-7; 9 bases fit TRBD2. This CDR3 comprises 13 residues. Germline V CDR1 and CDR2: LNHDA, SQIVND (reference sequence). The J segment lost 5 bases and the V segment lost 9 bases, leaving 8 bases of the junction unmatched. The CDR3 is CARGEREAHEQYF. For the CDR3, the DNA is TGTGCCAGGGGAGAGCGGGAGGCTCACGAGCAGTACTTC.

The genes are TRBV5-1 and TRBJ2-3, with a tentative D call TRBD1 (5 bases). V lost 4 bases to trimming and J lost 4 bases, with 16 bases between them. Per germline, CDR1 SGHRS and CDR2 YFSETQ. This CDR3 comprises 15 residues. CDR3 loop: CASSIDSSGADTQYF. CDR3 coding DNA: TGCGCCAGCAGCATAGACAGTTCTGGCGCAGATACGCAGTATTTT.

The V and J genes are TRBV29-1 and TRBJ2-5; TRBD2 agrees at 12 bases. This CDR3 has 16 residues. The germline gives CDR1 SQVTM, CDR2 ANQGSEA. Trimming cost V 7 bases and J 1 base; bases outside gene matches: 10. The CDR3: CSAVGGLAGSQETQYF. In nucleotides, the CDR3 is TGCAGCGCTGTAGGTGGACTAGCGGGATCCCAAGAGACCCAGTACTTC.

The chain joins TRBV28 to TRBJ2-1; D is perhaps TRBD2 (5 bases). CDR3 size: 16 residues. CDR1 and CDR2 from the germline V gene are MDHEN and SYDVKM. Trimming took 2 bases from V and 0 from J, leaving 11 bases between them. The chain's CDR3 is CASSLGGADSYNEQFF. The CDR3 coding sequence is TGTGCCAGCAGTTTAGGTGGAGCGGACTCCTACAATGAGCAGTTCTTC. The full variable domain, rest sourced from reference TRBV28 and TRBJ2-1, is DVKVTQSSRYLVKRTGEKVFLECVQDMDHENMFWYRQDPGLGLRLIYFSYDVKMKEKGDIPEGYSVSREKKERFSLILESASTNQTSMYLCASSLGGADSYNEQFFGPGTRLTVL.

The DNA of the CDR3 is TGTGCCAGCAGCTCCCTTCGAGGCTCCCCGTACTTC. Translating gives CASSSLRGSPYF. The chain couples TRBV11-3 to TRBJ2-5; D is uncertain. V was trimmed by 4 bases and J by 13 bases, leaving 16 bases between them. This CDR3 is built from 12 residues. Germline assignment: CDR1 SGHNT and CDR2 YENEEA.

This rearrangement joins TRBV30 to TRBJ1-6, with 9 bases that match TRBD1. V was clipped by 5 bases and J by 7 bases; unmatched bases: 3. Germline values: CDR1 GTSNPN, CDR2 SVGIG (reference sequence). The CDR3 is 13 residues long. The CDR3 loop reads CAWGDRANSPLHF. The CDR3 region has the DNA TGTGCCTGGGGGGACAGGGCGAATTCACCCCTCCACTTT.

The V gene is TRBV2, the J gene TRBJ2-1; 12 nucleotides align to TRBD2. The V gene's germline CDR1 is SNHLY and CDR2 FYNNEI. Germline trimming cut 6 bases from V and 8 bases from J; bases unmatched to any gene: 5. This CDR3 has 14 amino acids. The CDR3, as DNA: TGTGCCAGCAGCTTAACTAGCGGGGGGTATGAGCAGTTCTTC. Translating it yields CASSLTSGGYEQFF.

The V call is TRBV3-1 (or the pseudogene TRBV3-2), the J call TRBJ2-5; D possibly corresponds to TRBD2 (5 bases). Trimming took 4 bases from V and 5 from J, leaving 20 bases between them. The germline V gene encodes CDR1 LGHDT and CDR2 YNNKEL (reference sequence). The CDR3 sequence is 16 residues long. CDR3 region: CASSLAADWSEETQYF. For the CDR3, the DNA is TGTGCCAGCAGCCTCGCCGCGGACTGGTCGGAGGAGACCCAGTACTTC.

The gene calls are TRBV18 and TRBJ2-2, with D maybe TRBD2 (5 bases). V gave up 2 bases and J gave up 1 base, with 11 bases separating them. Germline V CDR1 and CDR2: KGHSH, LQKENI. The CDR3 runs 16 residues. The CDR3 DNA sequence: TGTGCCAGCTCACCAGTAGGCGGGTTGAACACCGGGGAGCTGTTTTTT. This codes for CASSPVGGLNTGELFF.

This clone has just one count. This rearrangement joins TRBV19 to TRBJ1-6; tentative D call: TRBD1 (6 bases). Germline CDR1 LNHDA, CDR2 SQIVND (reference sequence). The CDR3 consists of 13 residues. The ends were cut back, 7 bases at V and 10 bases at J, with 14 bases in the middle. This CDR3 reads CASNSRGGSPLHF. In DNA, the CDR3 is TGTGCCAGTAACTCCAGGGGCGGCTCACCCCTCCACTTT.